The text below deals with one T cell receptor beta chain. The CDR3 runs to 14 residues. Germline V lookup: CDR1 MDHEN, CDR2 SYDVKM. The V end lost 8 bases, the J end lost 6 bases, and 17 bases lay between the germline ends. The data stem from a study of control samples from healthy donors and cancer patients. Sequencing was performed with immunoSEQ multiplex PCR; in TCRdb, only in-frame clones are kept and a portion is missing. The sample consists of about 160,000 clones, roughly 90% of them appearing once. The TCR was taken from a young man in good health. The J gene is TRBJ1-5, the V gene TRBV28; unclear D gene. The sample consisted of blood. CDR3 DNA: TGTGCCAGCCGCTTAGAATTTGATGGTCAGCCCCAGCATTTT. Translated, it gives CASRLEFDGQPQHF.